Listed here are 18 T cell receptor beta chains from one sample, sequenced in a study of blood T cell repertoires in COVID-19. Method: immunoSEQ multiplex PCR; TCRdb's copy keeps in-frame clones and lacks some. The sample yields fewer than 400,000 clones, 89% seen once. The sequencing sample was made of PBMCs or T cells enriched from blood (not recorded which). Receptor source: a woman in her 30s who had recovered from COVID-19.

This chain joins TRBV18 and TRBJ1-4; tentatively, D is TRBD1 (5 bases). The germline V and J ends were trimmed by 5 bases and 4 bases, with 14 bases remaining between them. Germline loops: CDR1 KGHSH, CDR2 LQKENI. The CDR3 runs to 15 residues. The CDR3 coding sequence is TGTGCCAGCTCAAGAGACAGCGTCCTTAATGAAAAACTGTTTTTT. This gives the protein CASSRDSVLNEKLFF.

V is TRBV11-3 and J is TRBJ2-4; no reliable D call. The CDR3 has 15 residues. Germline CDR1 is SGHNT and CDR2 is YENEEA. V lost 11 bases to trimming and J lost 0 bases, with 17 bases between them. The CDR3 nucleotides read TGTGCCGCTATGGCCGACCGACTAGCCAAAAACATTCAGTACTTC. It yields the protein CAAMADRLAKNIQYF. The whole variable domain, filled in from reference TRBV11-3 and TRBJ2-4, reads EAGVVQSPRYKIIEKKQPVAFWCNPISGHNTLYWYLQNLGQGPELLIRYENEEAVDDSQLPKDRFSAERLKGVDSTLKIQPAELGDSAVYLCAAMADRLAKNIQYFGAGTRLSVL.

The V gene is TRBV27, the J gene TRBJ1-1; 9 nucleotides align to TRBD1. The J segment lost 7 bases and the V segment lost 6 bases, leaving 9 bases of the junction unmatched. The germline V gene encodes CDR1 MNHEY and CDR2 SMNVEV (reference sequence). The CDR3 length is 14 residues. The CDR3 sequence is CASRLDRGAIEAFF. The CDR3 bases are TGTGCCAGCAGACTCGACAGGGGGGCGATTGAAGCTTTCTTT.

This chain uses TRBV2 with TRBJ1-4; D not certain. CDR3 size: 13 residues. Germline lookup yields CDR1 SNHLY and CDR2 FYNNEI. Trimming stripped 2 bases from V and 8 bases from J, with 9 bases between. The CDR3 region has the DNA TGTGCCAGCAGTGAATACCCCGGGGAAAAACTGTTTTTT. Residues: CASSEYPGEKLFF.

The V and J genes are TRBV9 and TRBJ2-3, with 8 bases that match TRBD2. Trimming took 1 base from V and 1 from J; bases not matched to a gene: 8. CDR1 and CDR2 from the germline V gene are SGDLS and YYNGEE. The CDR3 runs 17 residues. This chain's CDR3 is CASSVQLGLGGTDTQYF. CDR3 nucleotide sequence: TGTGCCAGCAGCGTACAACTGGGACTAGGTGGCACAGATACGCAGTATTTT. Variable domain in full (rest from reference TRBV9 and TRBJ2-3): DSGVTQTPKHLITATGQRVTLRCSPRSGDLSVYWYQQSLDQGLQFLIQYYNGEERAKGNILERFSAQQFPDLHSELNLSSLELGDSALYFCASSVQLGLGGTDTQYFGPGTRLTVL.

The V call is TRBV5-1, the J call TRBJ2-5, with 8 nucleotides matching TRBD1. This CDR3 is 15 amino acids long. Germline V gene sequence: CDR1 SGHRS, CDR2 YFSETQ. V shed 2 bases, J shed 5 bases, and the junction held 8 bases outside the gene matches. As DNA, the CDR3 is TGCGCCAGCAGCTTCCAGGGGGCGCTTGAGGAGACCCAGTACTTC. Translation gives CASSFQGALEETQYF.

A single count supports this clone. The rearrangement links TRBV19 to TRBJ2-7, with D perhaps TRBD2 (6 bases). Trimming shortened V by 5 bases and J by 2 bases, and 13 bases separated the two germline ends. This CDR3 has 14 amino acids. The germline CDR1 and CDR2 sequences are LNHDA and SQIVND (reference sequence). For the CDR3, the DNA is TGTGCCAGTAGTTCGGGACGGGGGACCTACGAGCAGTACTTC. Amino acid sequence: CASSSGRGTYEQYF.

Details on this clone: The sample contains more than one DNA sequence encoding this CDR3. The chain links TRBV7-9 to TRBJ2-2; the D is unclear. V lost 4 bases to trimming and J lost 8 bases, with 5 bases between them. Germline V gene lookup returns CDR1 SEHNR and CDR2 FQNEAQ (reference sequence). The CDR3 contains 11 residues. The CDR3 DNA reads as TGTGCCAGCAGCTCTTTTGGGGAGCTGTTTTTT. It translates to CASSSFGELFF. Filled out from reference TRBV7-9 and TRBJ2-2, the complete variable domain reads DTGVSQNPRHKITKRGQNVTFRCDPISEHNRLYWYRQTLGQGPEFLTYFQNEAQLEKSRLLSDRFSAERPKGSFSTLEIQRTEQGDSAMYLCASSSFGELFFGEGSRLTVL.

This clone was picked up one time. This sequence joins TRBV2 and TRBJ2-3, with 12 bases fitting TRBD2. The V and J ends lost 6 bases and 4 bases, in that order; junction bases with no gene match: 5. This CDR3 region has 15 residues. CDR1 is SNHLY, CDR2 FYNNEI, per germline. CDR3 amino acids: CASSLLAGGPDTQYF. CDR3 in DNA: TGTGCCAGCAGCCTACTAGCGGGAGGACCAGATACGCAGTATTTT.

The V call is TRBV28, the J call TRBJ1-5, with 8 bases identical to TRBD1. The length of the CDR3 is 18 residues. V shed 1 base and J 0 bases; nucleotides not matched to a gene: 8. Germline V gene sequence: CDR1 MDHEN, CDR2 SYDVKM. The CDR3 nucleotides are TGTGCCAGCAGTTTATTGATCGGGACAGGAGATAGCAATCAGCCCCAGCATTTT. Its translation is CASSLLIGTGDSNQPQHF.

This chain joins TRBV12-3 or TRBV12-4 and TRBJ1-1; possibly TRBD1 for D (6 bases). With 11 bases removed from V and 6 bases from J, the gap between germline ends came to 16 bases. This CDR3 region has 12 residues. The CDR3 protein is CALLGPGAEAFF. In DNA form, the CDR3 reads TGTGCCCTTCTGGGGCCAGGGGCTGAAGCTTTCTTT.

V gene TRBV12-5 combines with J gene TRBJ2-7; perhaps TRBD2 as D (7 bases). Germline V gives CDR1 LGHNT, CDR2 FRNRAP. This CDR3 comprises 16 residues. Trimming left V 0 bases short and J 2 bases short, with 14 bases between. The CDR3 here is CASGLVGGAQTYEQYF. CDR3 bases: TGTGCTAGTGGTTTGGTGGGGGGGGCTCAGACCTACGAGCAGTACTTC. The variable domain in full, completed from reference TRBV12-5 and TRBJ2-7, reads DARVTQTPRHKVTEMGQEVTMRCQPILGHNTVFWYRQTMMQGLELLAYFRNRAPLDDSGMPKDRFSAEMPDATLATLKIQPSEPRDSAVYFCASGLVGGAQTYEQYFGPGTRLTVT.

The gene calls are TRBV5-1 and TRBJ2-1, with 11 bases identical to TRBD2. V trimming: 0 bases; J trimming: 3 bases; junction bases outside the gene matches: 2. Germline CDR1 SGHRS, CDR2 YFSETQ. This CDR3 is built from 16 residues. For the CDR3, the DNA is TGCGCCAGCAGCTTGGGTACTAGCGGGGGCTACAATGAGCAGTTCTTC. Its protein product is CASSLGTSGGYNEQFF. The full variable domain, in which reference TRBV5-1 and TRBJ2-1 provide the parts outside the CDR3, is KAGVTQTPRYLIKTRGQQVTLSCSPISGHRSVSWYQQTPGQGLQFLFEYFSETQRNKGNFPGRFSGRQFSNSRSEMNVSTLELGDSALYLCASSLGTSGGYNEQFFGPGTRLTVL.

The chain joins TRBV15 to TRBJ1-2; unclear D gene. The CDR3 covers 16 residues. Trimming cost V 5 bases and J 4 bases, with 20 bases left between them. Germline values: CDR1 LNHNV, CDR2 YYDKDF (reference sequence). The CDR3 DNA sequence: TGTGCCACCAGCGGAGGGCGGGGTCGAGGTGGCTATGGCTACACCTTC. Translated: CATSGGRGRGGYGYTF.

The chain uses TRBV11-2 and TRBJ1-2; D call uncertain. Germline-derived CDR1 and CDR2 are SGHAT and FQNNGV. V dropped 1 base and J dropped 4 bases, with 7 bases sitting between them. CDR3 length: 13 amino acids. As DNA, the CDR3 is TGTGCCAGCAGCTTAGGGAGAACCTATGGCTACACCTTC. This gives the protein CASSLGRTYGYTF.

The chain couples TRBV12-5 to TRBJ2-5; 9 bases align to TRBD1. Germline lookup yields CDR1 LGHNT and CDR2 FRNRAP. J gave up 4 bases and V 5 bases, and 8 bases lay outside the gene matches. The CDR3 contains 15 residues. For the CDR3, the DNA is TGTGCTAGTGGTGGGGACAGGGTTGGGCTAGAGACCCAGTACTTC. This codes for CASGGDRVGLETQYF.

This clone was observed once. The rearrangement joins TRBV30 to TRBJ2-1; D call uncertain. The V and J ends lost 0 bases and 5 bases respectively, with 17 bases between them. The germline V gene has CDR1 GTSNPN and CDR2 SVGIG (reference sequence). The CDR3 consists of 16 residues. The CDR3 is CAWSVVGRRTNNEQFF. The CDR3 DNA reads TGTGCCTGGAGTGTAGTCGGCCGGAGAACTAACAATGAGCAGTTCTTC.

This clone was detected only a few times. The gene calls are TRBV9 and TRBJ1-2; D ambiguous. Deletions cut 4 bases from V and 7 bases from J, with 8 bases between. This CDR3 contains 11 residues. CDR1 and CDR2 from the germline V gene are SGDLS and YYNGEE. CDR3 in amino acids: CASSYSGGYTF. CDR3 nucleotide sequence: TGTGCCAGCAGCTACTCAGGTGGCTACACCTTC.